The 25 T cell receptor beta chains below were found in one sample sequenced in a study of siplizumab effects on memory and regulatory T cells. TCRdb keeps only in-frame clones here, not all; method: immunoSEQ multiplex PCR. The sample has tens of thousands of clones, roughly 78% seen once. Sequencing was done on a sample of memory CD4+ T cells sorted from blood. Every receptor here comes from a human donor in good health.

This chain links TRBV14 with TRBJ2-1, with a weak D call TRBD2 (6 bases). V was trimmed by 8 bases and J by 4 bases, leaving 15 bases between them. This CDR3 is built from 14 residues. Germline V gene lookup returns CDR1 SGHDN and CDR2 FVKESK. The CDR3, as DNA: TGTGCCAGCTCCGGGACTTTAATGTACAATGAGCAGTTCTTC. This translates into CASSGTLMYNEQFF.

The genes are TRBV6-5 and TRBJ2-5; D may be TRBD1 (6 bases). V lost 4 bases, J lost 2 bases, and 14 bases lay in between. Per the germline V gene, CDR1 is MNHEY and CDR2 is SVGAGI. The CDR3 covers 15 residues. CDR3 nucleotide sequence: TGTGCCAGCAGTTGGAACAGGGCGGGTCAAGAGACCCAGTACTTC. Its protein product is CASSWNRAGQETQYF.

This clone was picked up a small number of times. The chain uses TRBV28 and TRBJ2-7; D is perhaps TRBD1 (5 bases). The CDR3 sequence is 15 residues long. CDR1 is MDHEN, CDR2 SYDVKM, per germline. V shed 1 base and J shed 0 bases, with 10 bases lying between them. CDR3 in amino acids: CASSLYDSSSYEQYF. CDR3 nucleotide sequence: TGTGCCAGCAGTTTATACGACAGTAGCTCCTACGAGCAGTACTTC.

The chain couples TRBV6-5 to TRBJ1-4; possibly TRBD1 for D (6 bases). Deletions cut 6 bases from V and 8 bases from J, with 16 bases between. The CDR3 is 14 residues long. The germline V gene has CDR1 MNHEY and CDR2 SVGAGI. This chain's CDR3 is CASRNLQGREKLFF. The CDR3 DNA is TGTGCCAGCAGAAACTTACAGGGCCGGGAAAAACTGTTTTTT.

The J gene is TRBJ2-7, the V gene TRBV9; the D gene is possibly TRBD1 (6 bases). CDR1 is SGDLS, CDR2 YYNGEE, per germline. Trimming cost V 4 bases and J 4 bases, with 12 bases left between them. The CDR3 has 13 amino acids. The CDR3 loop is CASSLGTKYEQYF. In DNA, the CDR3 is TGTGCCAGCAGCCTCGGGACAAAATACGAGCAGTACTTC.

The chain is built from TRBV7-3 and TRBJ2-6; TRBD1 aligns across 8 bases. V lost 4 bases to trimming and J lost 0 bases; unmatched junction nucleotides: 14. The CDR3 totals 20 residues. Per the germline V gene, CDR1 is SGHTA and CDR2 is FQGTGA. Here the CDR3 reads CASSSPKSGGAASGANVLTF. CDR3 DNA: TGTGCCAGCAGCTCACCCAAATCAGGGGGCGCAGCCTCTGGGGCCAACGTCCTGACTTTC.

There are a few counts of this clone. This chain connects TRBV6-1 to TRBJ2-7; 8 bases fit TRBD2. The CDR3 consists of 15 residues. With V trimmed by 2 bases and J by 3 bases, 6 bases remained unmatched. Germline V gives CDR1 MNHNS, CDR2 SASEGT. The CDR3 sequence is CASSEQGGGYYEQYF. The CDR3 DNA follows: TGTGCCAGCAGTGAACAGGGCGGGGGGTACTACGAGCAGTACTTC.

This clone was counted once. CDR3: CASSPGWSTDTQYF. In DNA form, the CDR3 reads TGTGCCAGCAGCCCGGGTTGGAGCACAGATACGCAGTATTTT. The rearrangement joins TRBV11-2 to TRBJ2-3; D is undetermined. Germline CDR1 reads SGHAT; CDR2 reads FQNNGV. Between the trimmed V and J ends, which lost 5 bases and 0 bases, there was a span of 9 bases. The CDR3 is made up of 14 amino acids.

The chain has TRBV20-1 and TRBJ1-2; tentatively, D is TRBD1 (5 bases). Germline CDR1 DFQATT, CDR2 SNEGSKA (reference sequence). The CDR3 is 10 residues long. CDR3 DNA: TGCAGGGGGGAGGGAGATGGCTACACCTTC. This gives the protein CRGEGDGYTF.

J is TRBJ1-2 and V is TRBV5-4; D is unclear. Trimming took 5 bases from V and 4 from J, leaving 15 bases between them. CDR1 SGHNT and CDR2 YYREEE come from the germline V gene (reference sequence). CDR3 length: 14 amino acids. CDR3 amino acids: CASSFRLEAYGYTF. The CDR3 DNA reads TGTGCCAGCAGTTTCAGACTGGAGGCCTATGGCTACACCTTC. Combining the CDR3 with reference TRBV5-4 and TRBJ1-2 gives the whole variable domain ETGVTQSPTHLIKTRGQQVTLRCSSQSGHNTVSWYQQALGQGPQFIFQYYREEENGRGNFPPRFSGLQFPNYSSELNVNALELDDSALYLCASSFRLEAYGYTFGSGTRLTVV.

The V and J genes are TRBV28 and TRBJ1-2, with D unresolved. The CDR3 length is 13 residues. V shed 5 bases and J shed 2 bases, with 9 bases lying between them. CDR1 is MDHEN, CDR2 SYDVKM, per germline. The DNA of the CDR3 is TGTGCCAGCAGTCTAAGTAAGAACTATGGCTACACCTTC. This sequence encodes CASSLSKNYGYTF.

This clone was seen a few times. This chain joins TRBV5-5 and TRBJ1-5, with D possibly matching TRBD1 (5 bases). The CDR3 contains 14 residues. The V end was cut by 1 base, the J end by 8 bases, with 13 bases between. The germline CDR1 and CDR2 sequences are SGHKS and YYEKEE (reference sequence). The CDR3 nucleotides are TGTGCCAGCAGCTTGCGAGGGGAAGATGAGCCCCAGCATTTT. As protein: CASSLRGEDEPQHF.

This clone was detected once. This chain links TRBV6-5 with TRBJ2-2; 8 bases are a match to TRBD1. J gave up 5 bases and V 7 bases, and 9 bases lay outside the gene matches. There are 15 residues in the CDR3. Germline V gene sequence: CDR1 MNHEY, CDR2 SVGAGI. The CDR3 reads CASTAGTGLTGELFF. The CDR3 DNA sequence: TGTGCCAGCACCGCCGGGACAGGCTTAACCGGGGAGCTGTTTTTT.

The genes are TRBV7-2 and TRBJ1-6, with 8 bases aligning to TRBD1. Germline loops: CDR1 SGHTA, CDR2 FQGNSA. The CDR3 totals 15 residues. J was trimmed by 7 bases and V by 2 bases; bases with no gene match: 4. The CDR3 here is CASSLQGAGNSPLHF. The CDR3 nucleotides are TGTGCCAGCAGCTTACAGGGGGCAGGGAATTCACCCCTCCACTTT.

The chain employs TRBV5-4 and TRBJ1-1; 10 bases are shared with TRBD1. V was pared by 3 bases and J by 3 bases, with 2 bases of the junction left unmatched. Per the germline V gene, CDR1 is SGHNT and CDR2 is YYREEE (reference sequence). This CDR3 has 14 amino acids. CDR3 DNA: TGTGCCAGCAGCTGGGGGACAGGGGACACTGAAGCTTTCTTT. Translating gives CASSWGTGDTEAFF.

This sequence joins TRBV20-1 and TRBJ2-1, with D perhaps matching TRBD1 (5 bases). CDR1 is DFQATT and CDR2 is SNEGSKA in the germline V gene (reference sequence). Between the trimmed V and J ends, which lost 5 bases and 8 bases, there was a span of 7 bases. The CDR3 is made up of 10 amino acids. In DNA, the CDR3 is TGCAGTGCTTGGGGCGATGAGCAGTTCTTC. It yields the protein CSAWGDEQFF.

The chain couples TRBV28 to TRBJ2-3; unclear D gene. The CDR3 sequence is 15 residues long. Per the germline V gene, CDR1 is MDHEN and CDR2 is SYDVKM. V lost 5 bases and J lost 0, with 12 bases in between. CDR3 in DNA: TGTGCCAGCAGTCTAGGTGGTAGTAGCACAGATACGCAGTATTTT. It yields the protein CASSLGGSSTDTQYF.

This clone showed up just once. The chain couples TRBV7-3 to TRBJ2-1; TRBD2 aligns across 10 bases. V lost 4 bases to trimming and J lost 6 bases; unmatched junction nucleotides: 3. Germline values: CDR1 SGHTA, CDR2 FQGTGA. This CDR3 is 14 amino acids long. The CDR3 is CASSSSGGANEQFF. In DNA form, the CDR3 reads TGTGCCAGCAGCTCCAGCGGGGGGGCCAATGAGCAGTTCTTC.

The chain joins TRBV7-3 to TRBJ1-6; D not resolved. Trimming took 2 bases from V and 6 from J, leaving 8 bases between them. CDR1 is SGHTA and CDR2 is FQGTGA in the germline V gene. This CDR3 is 14 amino acids long. The CDR3 sequence is CASSLLGFNSPLHF. In nucleotides, the CDR3 is TGTGCCAGCAGCTTATTGGGGTTTAATTCACCCCTCCACTTT.

The CDR3 region has the DNA TGCGCCAGCAGCCAGATTCGGGGTGAGACCCAGTACTTC. It codes for CASSQIRGETQYF. The J gene is TRBJ2-5, the V gene TRBV4-1, with D maybe TRBD2 (5 bases). Germline loops: CDR1 MGHRA, CDR2 YSYEKL. Trimming removed 3 bases from V and 5 bases from J, with 10 bases in between. CDR3 length equals 13 residues.

This chain uses TRBV19 with TRBJ1-6, with TRBD1 matching 10 bases. CDR1 LNHDA and CDR2 SQIVND come from the germline V gene (reference sequence). This CDR3 spans 15 amino acids. V trimming: 4 bases; J trimming: 9 bases; junction bases outside the gene matches: 6. The CDR3 is CASSTGGQGGSPLHF. CDR3 bases: TGTGCCAGTAGTACCGGAGGACAGGGGGGTTCACCCCTCCACTTT.

The V and J genes are TRBV4-3 and TRBJ1-1, with D uncertain. Germline V gene sequence: CDR1 LGHNA, CDR2 YSLEER. V was pared by 2 bases and J by 3 bases, with 10 bases between. CDR3 length: 14 residues. DNA of the CDR3: TGCGCCAGCAGCCAACTAGACGGGTACACTGAAGCTTTCTTT. Translation: CASSQLDGYTEAFF.

The chain links TRBV28 to TRBJ1-1; 10 bases map to TRBD1. From germline, CDR1 is MDHEN and CDR2 SYDVKM. The trim removed 7 bases at V and 3 bases at J, leaving 2 bases unmatched. This CDR3 has 13 residues. The DNA of the CDR3 is TGTGCCAGCAAGACAGGGGGCGACACTGAAGCTTTCTTT. This translates into CASKTGGDTEAFF.

The V and J genes are TRBV2 and TRBJ2-5; 9 nucleotides line up with TRBD1. Near its end, the DNA agrees better with TRBJ2-7, so the J call may be wrong. The CDR3 is 14 amino acids. Germline CDR1 is SNHLY and CDR2 is FYNNEI. The CDR3 nucleotides are TGTGCCAGCAGTGGTGGGACAGGGTCCTACGAGCAGTACTTC. Translated: CASSGGTGSYEQYF.

This rearrangement joins TRBV7-8 to TRBJ1-4; D is uncertain. V shed 5 bases and J shed 8 bases, with 6 bases lying between them. From germline, CDR1 is SGHVS and CDR2 FQNEAQ. The CDR3 totals 11 residues. CDR3 protein: CASSVGEKLFF. CDR3 coding DNA: TGTGCCAGCAGCGTGGGGGAAAAACTGTTTTTT.